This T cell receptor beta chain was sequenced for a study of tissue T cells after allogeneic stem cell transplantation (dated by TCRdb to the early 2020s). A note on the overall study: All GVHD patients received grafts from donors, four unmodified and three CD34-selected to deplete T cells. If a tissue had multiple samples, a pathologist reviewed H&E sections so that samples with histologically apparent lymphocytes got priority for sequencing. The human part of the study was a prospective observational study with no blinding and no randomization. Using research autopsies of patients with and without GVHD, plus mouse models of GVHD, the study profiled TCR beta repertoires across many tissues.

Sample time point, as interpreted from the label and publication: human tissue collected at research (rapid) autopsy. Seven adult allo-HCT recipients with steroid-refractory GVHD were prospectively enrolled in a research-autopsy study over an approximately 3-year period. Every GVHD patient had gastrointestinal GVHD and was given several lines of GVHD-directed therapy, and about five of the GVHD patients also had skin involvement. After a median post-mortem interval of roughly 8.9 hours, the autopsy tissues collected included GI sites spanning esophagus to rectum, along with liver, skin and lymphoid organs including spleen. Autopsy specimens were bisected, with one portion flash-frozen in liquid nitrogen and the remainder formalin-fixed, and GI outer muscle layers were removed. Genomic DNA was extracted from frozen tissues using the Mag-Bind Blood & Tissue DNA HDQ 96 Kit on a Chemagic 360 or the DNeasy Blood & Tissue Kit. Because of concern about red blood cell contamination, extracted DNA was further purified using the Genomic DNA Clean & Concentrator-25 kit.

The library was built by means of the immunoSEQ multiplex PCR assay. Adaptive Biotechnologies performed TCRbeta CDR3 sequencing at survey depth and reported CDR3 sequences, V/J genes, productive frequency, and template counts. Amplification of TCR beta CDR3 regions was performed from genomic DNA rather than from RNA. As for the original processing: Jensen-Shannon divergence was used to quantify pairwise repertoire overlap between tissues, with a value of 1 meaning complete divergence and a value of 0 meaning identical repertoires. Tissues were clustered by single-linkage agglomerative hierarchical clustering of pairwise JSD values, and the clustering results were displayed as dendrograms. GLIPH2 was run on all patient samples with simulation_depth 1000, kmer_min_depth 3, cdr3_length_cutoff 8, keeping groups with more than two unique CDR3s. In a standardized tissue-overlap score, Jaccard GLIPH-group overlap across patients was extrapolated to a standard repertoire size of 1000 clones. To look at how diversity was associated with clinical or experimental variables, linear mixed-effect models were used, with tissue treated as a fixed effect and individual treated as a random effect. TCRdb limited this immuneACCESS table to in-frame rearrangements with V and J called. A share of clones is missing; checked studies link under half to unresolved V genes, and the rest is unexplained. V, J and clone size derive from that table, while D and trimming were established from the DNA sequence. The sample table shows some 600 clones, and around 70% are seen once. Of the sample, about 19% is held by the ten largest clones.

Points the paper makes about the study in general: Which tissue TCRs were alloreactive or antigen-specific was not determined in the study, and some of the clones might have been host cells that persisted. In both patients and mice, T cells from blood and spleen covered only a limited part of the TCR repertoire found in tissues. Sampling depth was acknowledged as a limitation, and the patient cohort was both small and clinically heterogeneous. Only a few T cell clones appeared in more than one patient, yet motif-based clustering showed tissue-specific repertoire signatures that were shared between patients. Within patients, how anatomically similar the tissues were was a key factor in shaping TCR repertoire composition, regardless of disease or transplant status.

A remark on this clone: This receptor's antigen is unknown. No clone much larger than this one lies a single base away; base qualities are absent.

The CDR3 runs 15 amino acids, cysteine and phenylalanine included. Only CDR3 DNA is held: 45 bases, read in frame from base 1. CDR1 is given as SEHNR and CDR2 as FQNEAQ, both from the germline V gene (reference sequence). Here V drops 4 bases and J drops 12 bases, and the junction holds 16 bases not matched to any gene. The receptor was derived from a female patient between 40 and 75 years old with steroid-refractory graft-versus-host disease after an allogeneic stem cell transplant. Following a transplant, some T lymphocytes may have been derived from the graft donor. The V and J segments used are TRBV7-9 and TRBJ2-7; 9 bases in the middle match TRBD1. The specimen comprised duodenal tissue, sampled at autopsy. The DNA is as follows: TGTGCCAGCAGCTCTGAGGACAGGGGATTACTCCGGGGGTACTTC. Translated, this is CASSSEDRGLLRGYF.